The T cell receptor beta chain under discussion was sequenced for a study of T cell changes during pregnancy in multiple sclerosis (dated by TCRdb to between 2018 and 2021). General notes on the study: The study examined how the T cell repertoire changed over the course of pregnancy in women with multiple sclerosis.

The library was generated by the immunoSEQ multiplex PCR assay. Entries here come from immuneACCESS through TCRdb and include only in-frame sequences with V and J called. Some clones fail to appear in such tables; in the studies checked, an unresolved V gene covers under half of the shortfall, and the cause of the remainder is unknown. The sample table holds around 81,000 clones, of which roughly 89% were seen once. 3% to 4.5% of the sample goes to the ten largest clones. This clone showed up just once. Its antigen remains undetermined. The record has no base qualities; no much larger clone is one base away. The TCR sequence derives from a female donor in good health, enrolled as a control in a pregnancy study. The sample was peripheral blood, taken after pregnancy.

The nucleotide sequence reads TGTGCCAGCAGCTTAGCTCTAGCGGGGGCCAATGAGCAGTTCTTC. Its protein reads: CASSLALAGANEQFF. The chain is assembled from TRBV7-6 and TRBJ2-1, with 10 junctional bases fitting TRBD2. The CDR3 runs 15 residues from the cysteine to the phenylalanine. The entry retains the CDR3 DNA only, 45 bases that are in frame from base 1. CDR1 SGHVS and CDR2 FNYEAQ were looked up in the germline V gene. V ends up 0 bases short and J 6 bases short, with an unmatched junction base count of 2. Here the CDR3 is joined to the reference TRBV7-6 and TRBJ2-1 genes, and the full variable domain is: GAGVSQSPRYKVTKRGQDVALRCDPISGHVSLYWYRQALGQGPEFLTYFNYEAQQDKSGLPNDRFSAERPEGSISTLTIQRTEQRDSAMYRCASSLALAGANEQFFGPGTRLTVL.